The 31 T cell receptor beta chains in this list originate from one sample, sequenced in a study of T cell changes during pregnancy in multiple sclerosis. Clones were sequenced by immunoSEQ multiplex PCR, and TCRdb holds only the in-frame ones, with some missing. The sample yields tens of thousands of clones, just over 90% seen once. The sample in question was CD4+ T cells from peripheral blood mononuclear cells, obtained in the third trimester of pregnancy. These receptors all come from a female donor with multiple sclerosis, enrolled in a pregnancy study.

The chain combines TRBV6-5 with TRBJ2-1; 11 bases map to TRBD2. V lost 3 bases to trimming and J lost 4 bases; unmatched junction nucleotides: 5. The CDR3 totals 16 residues. Per germline, CDR1 MNHEY and CDR2 SVGAGI. The CDR3 DNA reads TGTGCCAGCAGTTATAGGGCTAGCGGGAGGTACAATGAGCAGTTCTTC. Translation: CASSYRASGRYNEQFF.

The rearrangement uses TRBV4-3 and TRBJ1-2; 7 bases map to TRBD1. Germline V CDR1 and CDR2: LGHNA, YSLEER. The trim removed 0 bases at V and 8 bases at J, leaving 3 bases unmatched. The CDR3 is 13 amino acids. The CDR3 sequence is CASSQDRGRGYTF. The CDR3 region has the DNA TGCGCCAGCAGCCAAGATAGGGGGCGGGGCTACACCTTC.

The rearrangement joins TRBV18 to TRBJ1-4, with unresolved D. Germline CDR1 reads KGHSH; CDR2 reads LQKENI. The V gene lost 3 bases and the J gene lost 3 bases, with 11 bases spanning the gap. The CDR3 consists of 15 residues. The CDR3 here is CASSPLSPPNEKLFF. CDR3 nucleotide sequence: TGTGCCAGCTCACCTCTAAGTCCCCCTAATGAAAAACTGTTTTTT.

The chain employs TRBV6-1 and TRBJ1-1; 7 nucleotides match TRBD1. This CDR3 has 14 residues. Germline V gene sequence: CDR1 MNHNS, CDR2 SASEGT. Trimming removed 7 bases from V and 5 bases from J; junction bases left unmatched: 10. Here the CDR3 reads CASTYDRVRTEAFF. Here the CDR3 DNA reads TGTGCCAGCACCTATGACAGGGTTAGGACTGAAGCTTTCTTT.

The gene calls are TRBV11-2 and TRBJ2-2; maybe TRBD1 (5 bases). This CDR3 has 16 residues. Trimming took 2 bases from V and 4 from J, leaving 14 bases between them. CDR1 and CDR2 from the germline V gene are SGHAT and FQNNGV. This CDR3 is CASSLKAGLGTGELFF. In nucleotides, the CDR3 is TGTGCCAGCAGCTTAAAGGCAGGGCTCGGCACCGGGGAGCTGTTTTTT.

This clone occurred a few times. The chain has TRBV29-1 and TRBJ1-2, with TRBD1 as a possible D gene (6 bases). CDR3 length equals 14 residues. The ends were cut back, 4 bases at V and 0 bases at J, with 12 bases in the middle. Germline CDR1 and CDR2: SQVTM and ANQGSEA. The CDR3 here is CSVVPGHPNYGYTF. The CDR3 DNA sequence: TGCAGCGTTGTACCGGGACACCCTAACTATGGCTACACCTTC.

V usage is TRBV30 and J usage is TRBJ1-5; D unresolved. V lost 3 bases to trimming and J lost 5 bases, with 11 bases between them. The CDR3 runs to 13 residues. Germline values: CDR1 GTSNPN, CDR2 SVGIG (reference sequence). In nucleotides, the CDR3 is TGTGCCTGGAGCACTGGACTTGATCAGCCCCAGCATTTT. This encodes CAWSTGLDQPQHF. Full variable domain (outside the CDR3, taken from reference TRBV30 and TRBJ1-5): SQTIHQWPATLVQPVGSPLSLECTVEGTSNPNLYWYRQAAGRGLQLLFYSVGIGQISSEVPQNLSASRPQDRQFILSSKKLLLSDSGFYLCAWSTGLDQPQHFGDGTRLSIL.

The gene calls are TRBV5-1 and TRBJ1-1, with 10 bases aligning to TRBD1. V gave up 4 bases and J gave up 3 bases; unmatched junction bases: 9. The germline gives CDR1 SGHRS, CDR2 YFSETQ. The CDR3 covers 16 residues. CDR3 residues: CASSRDRGFSDTEAFF. CDR3 DNA: TGCGCCAGCAGCCGGGACAGGGGCTTTTCGGACACTGAAGCTTTCTTT.

The CDR3 coding sequence is TGTGCCTGGAGTGTACTCGGCAGGGGAAGCAATCAGCCCCAGCATTTT. It specifies CAWSVLGRGSNQPQHF. This rearrangement joins TRBV30 to TRBJ1-5, with D tentatively TRBD1 (6 bases). Per the germline V gene, CDR1 is GTSNPN and CDR2 is SVGIG (reference sequence). V was shortened by 0 bases and J by 1 base, with 13 bases between the two germline ends. The CDR3 extends over 16 amino acids.

This sequence joins TRBV4-2 and TRBJ2-1; 12 bases map to TRBD2. The V gene end was trimmed by 3 bases and the J gene end by 9 bases; junction bases not matched to a gene: 9. The CDR3 contains 16 residues. Germline CDR1 reads LGHNA; CDR2 reads YNFKEQ. In DNA, the CDR3 is TGTGCCAGCAGCCAGCGCCTAGCGGGGGGGCTCATTGAGCAGTTCTTC. Encoded protein: CASSQRLAGGLIEQFF.

Within the sample, this clone is medium-sized. The chain's CDR3 is CASSQDNLFNSPLHF. The CDR3 DNA reads TGTGCCAGCAGCCAAGATAACTTATTTAATTCACCCCTCCACTTT. The chain couples TRBV14 to TRBJ1-6; D remains ambiguous. Germline CDR1 and CDR2: SGHDN and FVKESK. V lost 0 bases and J lost 6, with 9 bases in between. This CDR3 comprises 15 residues.

The chain recombines TRBV19 with TRBJ1-1, with D maybe TRBD1 (6 bases). This CDR3 is built from 14 residues. Trimming took 7 bases from V and 5 from J, leaving 17 bases between them. The germline gives CDR1 LNHDA, CDR2 SQIVND (reference sequence). CDR3 region: CASTRGAGVTEAFF. The CDR3 DNA follows: TGTGCCAGTACTCGAGGGGCAGGGGTAACTGAAGCTTTCTTT.

This chain links TRBV9 with TRBJ2-7; 7 nucleotides align to TRBD1. J lost 7 bases, V lost 1 base, and 17 bases had no gene match. Germline V gives CDR1 SGDLS, CDR2 YYNGEE. The CDR3 spans 17 residues. The CDR3 region has the DNA TGTGCCAGCAGCGTAAGGGGGCCGACTCACGAGGAGAGGGAGCAGTACTTC. This translates into CASSVRGPTHEEREQYF.

The rearrangement uses TRBV6-1 and TRBJ2-5, with 9 positions matching TRBD2. V trimming: 2 bases; J trimming: 11 bases; junction bases outside the gene matches: 15. The CDR3 sequence is 16 residues long. Germline CDR1 reads MNHNS; CDR2 reads SASEGT. In DNA, the CDR3 is TGTGCCAGCAGTGAAAAGCTAGCGGGATCAAGGGGGGAGCAGTACTTC. Its protein is CASSEKLAGSRGEQYF.

The chain uses TRBV27 and TRBJ2-2; D remains ambiguous. The V end was cut by 6 bases, the J end by 7 bases, with 18 bases between. This CDR3 spans 15 amino acids. The germline gives CDR1 MNHEY, CDR2 SMNVEV (reference sequence). For the CDR3, the DNA is TGTGCCAGCAGGAGAGCCGTCGGAACGGGCGGGGAGCTGTTTTTT. It is translated as CASRRAVGTGGELFF.

The chain links TRBV19 to TRBJ1-2, with D unresolved. V was pared by 7 bases and J by 0 bases, with 12 bases between. The CDR3 covers 14 residues. Germline V lookup: CDR1 LNHDA, CDR2 SQIVND (reference sequence). The CDR3 sequence: CASIELNANYGYTF. DNA for the CDR3: TGTGCCAGTATTGAGCTGAACGCTAACTATGGCTACACCTTC.

The chain employs TRBV9 and TRBJ1-2; 8 bases align to TRBD1. V shed 4 bases and J 2 bases; nucleotides not matched to a gene: 10. The germline V gene has CDR1 SGDLS and CDR2 YYNGEE. CDR3 size: 16 residues. The CDR3 nucleotides are TGTGCCAGCAGCCCGAGGGGGGACAGGACAAACTATGGCTACACCTTC. This sequence encodes CASSPRGDRTNYGYTF.

This chain links TRBV9 with TRBJ2-1; possible D gene TRBD1, 6 bases. The CDR3 totals 16 residues. The germline gives CDR1 SGDLS, CDR2 YYNGEE. Trimming took 4 bases from V and 2 from J, leaving 16 bases between them. DNA of the CDR3: TGTGCCAGCAGCTCCAACCCAGGGGAAACCTACAATGAGCAGTTCTTC. This translates into CASSSNPGETYNEQFF.

V is TRBV2 and J is TRBJ2-1; maybe TRBD2 (6 bases). The CDR3 consists of 15 residues. Germline-derived CDR1 and CDR2 are SNHLY and FYNNEI. Trimming took off 8 bases at V and 0 bases at J, with 14 bases between the two ends. The chain's CDR3 is CASSLGAGSYNEQFF. The CDR3 DNA follows: TGTGCCAGCTCCTTAGGAGCGGGCTCCTACAATGAGCAGTTCTTC.

The chain links TRBV2 to TRBJ2-6, with 7 positions matching TRBD1. The CDR3 is 17 residues long. V gave up 5 bases and J gave up 0 bases; unmatched junction bases: 7. Germline V gene sequence: CDR1 SNHLY, CDR2 FYNNEI. DNA of the CDR3: TGTGCCAGCAGTTCGGACAGGACCCCCTCTGGGGCCAACGTCCTGACTTTC. Its translation: CASSSDRTPSGANVLTF.

V is TRBV5-1 and J is TRBJ2-3; 9 bases match TRBD2. V gave up 6 bases and J gave up 4 bases; unmatched junction bases: 9. This CDR3 has 15 residues. Germline V gene sequence: CDR1 SGHRS, CDR2 YFSETQ. The CDR3 is CASNLSGGRADTQYF. The CDR3 DNA reads as TGCGCCAGCAATCTCAGCGGGGGGAGGGCAGATACGCAGTATTTT.

V and J are TRBV11-3 and TRBJ2-1; weak D call: TRBD2 (6 bases). In germline, CDR1 is SGHNT, CDR2 YENEEA. V was cut by 1 base and J by 3 bases, with 10 bases left in between. The CDR3 length is 15 residues. DNA for the CDR3: TGTGCCAGCAGCTTAGGGGGGACTGGCTACAATGAGCAGTTCTTC. Its protein product is CASSLGGTGYNEQFF.

This chain joins TRBV20-1 and TRBJ2-7; tentative D call: TRBD1 (5 bases). The V end was cut by 3 bases, the J end by 5 bases, with 5 bases between. The germline gives CDR1 DFQATT, CDR2 SNEGSKA (reference sequence). There are 10 residues in the CDR3. Here the CDR3 DNA reads TGCAGTGCTAGCAGGGACGAGCAGTACTTC. As protein: CSASRDEQYF.

The rearrangement uses TRBV10-3 and TRBJ1-1; D is undetermined. The V and J ends lost 2 bases and 1 base respectively, with 8 bases between them. Germline V gene sequence: CDR1 ENHRY, CDR2 SYGVKD. The CDR3 covers 14 residues. The DNA for the CDR3 is TGTGCCATCAGTGAGCCTCAGAAGAACACTGAAGCTTTCTTT. Translating it yields CAISEPQKNTEAFF.

The gene calls are TRBV19 and TRBJ2-1, with TRBD2 matching over 11 bases. There are 16 residues in the CDR3. Germline lookup yields CDR1 LNHDA and CDR2 SQIVND (reference sequence). The ends lost 6 bases at V and 7 bases at J; junction bases unmatched: 11. CDR3 nucleotides: TGTGCCAGTAGCAAATCTAGCGGGGGGTACAATAATGAGCAGTTCTTC. This sequence encodes CASSKSSGGYNNEQFF.

The chain links TRBV11-2 to TRBJ2-3; the match to TRBD2 covers 7 bases. The CDR3 has 15 residues. V gave up 6 bases and J gave up 2 bases; unmatched junction bases: 8. Germline CDR1 SGHAT, CDR2 FQNNGV. CDR3 protein: CASSYGTILTDTQYF. The CDR3 bases are TGTGCCAGCAGTTACGGGACTATCCTCACAGATACGCAGTATTTT. Looking up the rest from reference TRBV11-2 and TRBJ2-3 gives the full variable domain: EAGVAQSPRYKIIEKRQSVAFWCNPISGHATLYWYQQILGQGPKLLIQFQNNGVVDDSQLPKDRFSAERLKGVDSTLKIQPAKLEDSAVYLCASSYGTILTDTQYFGPGTRLTVL.

This clone came up once. The chain combines TRBV25-1 with TRBJ1-5, with D maybe TRBD1 (6 bases). The V end lost 3 bases, the J end lost 7 bases, and 16 bases lay between the germline ends. Germline CDR1 MGHDK, CDR2 SYGVNS. The length of the CDR3 is 15 residues. This CDR3 reads CASSEPGPGVQPQHF. CDR3 bases: TGTGCCAGCAGTGAGCCTGGGCCAGGGGTGCAGCCCCAGCATTTT.

The gene calls are TRBV7-2 and TRBJ2-7; TRBD2 matches at 8 bases. The CDR3 length is 15 residues. V shed 5 bases, J shed 4 bases, and the junction held 10 bases outside the gene matches. The germline V gene encodes CDR1 SGHTA and CDR2 FQGNSA. CDR3 region: CASSTTSDSGYEQYF. CDR3 DNA: TGTGCCAGCAGCACGACTAGCGATTCGGGTTACGAGCAGTACTTC.

This chain joins TRBV6-1 and TRBJ2-7, with TRBD2 matching 7 bases. Germline V gene lookup returns CDR1 MNHNS and CDR2 SASEGT. The V and J ends lost 1 base and 3 bases, in that order; junction bases with no gene match: 6. The CDR3 totals 15 residues. CDR3 loop: CASSEGGGGYYEQYF. The CDR3 nucleotides read TGTGCCAGCAGTGAAGGGGGCGGGGGATACTACGAGCAGTACTTC.

V usage is TRBV6-1 and J usage is TRBJ1-1; a possible D gene is TRBD1 (5 bases). The V end lost 2 bases, the J end lost 5 bases, and 12 bases lay between the germline ends. This CDR3 contains 14 residues. The V gene's germline CDR1 is MNHNS and CDR2 SASEGT. CDR3: CASSETSGWTEAFF. For the CDR3, the DNA is TGTGCCAGCAGTGAAACGTCAGGGTGGACTGAAGCTTTCTTT.

The CDR3 reads CASSQVGGQGNYGYTF. In nucleotides, the CDR3 is TGTGCCAGCAGCCAAGTTGGGGGACAGGGGAACTATGGCTACACCTTC. The chain uses TRBV14 and TRBJ1-2; 10 bases line up with TRBD1. Germline trimming cut 1 base from V and 2 bases from J; bases unmatched to any gene: 4. The CDR3 has 16 residues. CDR1 is SGHDN and CDR2 is FVKESK in the germline V gene.